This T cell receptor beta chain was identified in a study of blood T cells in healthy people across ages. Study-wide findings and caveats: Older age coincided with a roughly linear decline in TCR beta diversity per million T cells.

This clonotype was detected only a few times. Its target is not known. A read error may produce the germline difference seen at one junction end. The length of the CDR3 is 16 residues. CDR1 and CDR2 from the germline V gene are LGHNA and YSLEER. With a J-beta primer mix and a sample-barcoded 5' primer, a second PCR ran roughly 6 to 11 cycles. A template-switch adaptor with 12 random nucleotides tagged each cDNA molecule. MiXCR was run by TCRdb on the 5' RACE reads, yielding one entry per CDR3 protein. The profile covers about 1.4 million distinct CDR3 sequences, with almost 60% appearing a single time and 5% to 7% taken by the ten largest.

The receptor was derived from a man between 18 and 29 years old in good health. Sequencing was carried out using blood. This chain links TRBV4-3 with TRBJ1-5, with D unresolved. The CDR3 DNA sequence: TGCGCCAGCAGTCAAGACGTATACGATAGCAATCAGCCCCAGCATTTT. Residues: CASSQDVYDSNQPQHF.